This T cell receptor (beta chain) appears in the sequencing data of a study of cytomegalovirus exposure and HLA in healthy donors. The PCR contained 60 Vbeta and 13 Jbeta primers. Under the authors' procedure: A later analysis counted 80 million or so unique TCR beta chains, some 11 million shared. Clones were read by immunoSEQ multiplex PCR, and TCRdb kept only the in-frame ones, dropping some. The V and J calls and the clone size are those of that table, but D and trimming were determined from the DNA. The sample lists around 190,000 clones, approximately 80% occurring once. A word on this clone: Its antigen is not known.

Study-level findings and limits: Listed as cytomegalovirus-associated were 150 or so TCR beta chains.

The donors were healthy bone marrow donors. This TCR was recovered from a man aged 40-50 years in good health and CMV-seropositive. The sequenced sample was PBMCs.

Here the CDR3 DNA reads TGTGCCAGCAGTTACTCGGGACAGGGGGTGGAGCCCCAGCATTTT. Protein product: CASSYSGQGVEPQHF. The J gene is TRBJ1-5, the V gene TRBV6-5; TRBD1 matches 11 bases. J gave up 8 bases and V 0 bases, and 3 bases lay outside the gene matches. Germline-derived CDR1 and CDR2 are MNHEY and SVGAGI. The CDR3 sequence is 15 residues long.